The rows below give T cell receptor beta chains drawn from one sample of a study of T cell repertoires in cytomegalovirus infection. TCRdb ran MiXCR on the reads and lists one entry per CDR3 protein. Among more than 650,000 distinct CDR3 sequences listed, 35% were seen once. Source material: PBMCs. Receptors originate from a human donor in good health (CMV status not recorded). Some clones in this sample may be carry-over from other donors' samples. The CDR3 runs from the conserved cysteine through the conserved F or W. A D gene is named only where the DNA matches it firmly. Some rows have no size entry. The others give once, few or many, or a class for an expanded clone.

v_gene	j_gene	abundance	d_gene	CDR3aa	CDR3nt
TRBV7-2	TRBJ1-6	once	NA	CASSLAHLSPSPRHF	TGTGCCAGCAGCTTAGCCCACCTTTCTCCATCTCCCCGCCACTTT
TRBV7-9	TRBJ2-3	NA	TRBD2	CASSRESSGSRPDTQYF	TGTGCCAGCAGCCGCGAATCTAGCGGGAGCCGTCCAGATACGCAGTATTTT
TRBV5-4	TRBJ2-7	NA	TRBD2	CASSRLAGGISYEQYF	TGTGCCAGCAGCCGACTAGCGGGAGGGATCTCCTACGAGCAGTACTTC
TRBV7-8	TRBJ2-2	NA	NA	CASSFPRVNTGELFF	TGTGCCAGCAGCTTCCCCCGGGTGAACACCGGGGAGCTGTTTTTT
TRBV29-1	TRBJ2-2	NA	NA	CSVQEGANTGELFF	TGCAGCGTTCAGGAGGGTGCGAACACCGGGGAGCTGTTTTTT
TRBV7-9	TRBJ1-2	few	TRBD1	CASSELTGTYGYTF	TGTGCCAGCAGCGAACTGACAGGGACCTATGGCTACACCTTC
TRBV14	TRBJ2-7	once	TRBD2	CASSQWGGTYEQYF	TGTGCCAGCAGCCAATGGGGGGGAACCTACGAGCAGTACTTC
TRBV5-6	TRBJ1-1	NA	NA	CASRGGPGMNTEAFF	TGTGCCAGCAGGGGGGGGCCGGGGATGAACACTGAAGCTTTCTTT
TRBV7-3	TRBJ2-1	NA	TRBD2	CASSLLGGMEQFF	TGTGCCAGCAGCTTACTCGGGGGGATGGAGCAGTTCTTC
TRBV14	TRBJ2-1	NA	TRBD2	CASSQPLGGGPGNEQFF	TGTGCCAGCAGCCAACCGCTCGGCGGGGGGCCGGGCAATGAGCAGTTCTTC
TRBV7-9	TRBJ1-1	NA	NA	CASSIFQGVGEAFF	TGTGCCAGCAGCATATTCCAGGGAGTCGGTGAAGCTTTCTTT
TRBV20-1	TRBJ2-7	NA	NA	CSTNLQGHEQYF	TGCAGTACTAACCTACAGGGCCACGAGCAGTACTTC
TRBV6-5	TRBJ2-3	few	NA	CASSYSGGTDTQYF	TGTGCCAGCAGTTACTCGGGAGGCACAGATACGCAGTATTTT
TRBV6-8	TRBJ2-5	NA	NA	CASSSRRPTPPTDQETQYF	TGTGCCAGCAGCTCAAGAAGACCGACTCCACCCACAGATCAAGAGACCCAGTACTTC
TRBV4-2	TRBJ1-1	few	NA	CASSPVSGPTVTFF	TGTGCCAGCAGCCCAGTGTCAGGTCCTACAGTAACTTTCTTT
TRBV5-6	TRBJ1-4	few	TRBD1	CASSQWDREVNEKLFF	TGTGCCAGCAGCCAATGGGACAGGGAGGTTAATGAAAAACTGTTTTTT